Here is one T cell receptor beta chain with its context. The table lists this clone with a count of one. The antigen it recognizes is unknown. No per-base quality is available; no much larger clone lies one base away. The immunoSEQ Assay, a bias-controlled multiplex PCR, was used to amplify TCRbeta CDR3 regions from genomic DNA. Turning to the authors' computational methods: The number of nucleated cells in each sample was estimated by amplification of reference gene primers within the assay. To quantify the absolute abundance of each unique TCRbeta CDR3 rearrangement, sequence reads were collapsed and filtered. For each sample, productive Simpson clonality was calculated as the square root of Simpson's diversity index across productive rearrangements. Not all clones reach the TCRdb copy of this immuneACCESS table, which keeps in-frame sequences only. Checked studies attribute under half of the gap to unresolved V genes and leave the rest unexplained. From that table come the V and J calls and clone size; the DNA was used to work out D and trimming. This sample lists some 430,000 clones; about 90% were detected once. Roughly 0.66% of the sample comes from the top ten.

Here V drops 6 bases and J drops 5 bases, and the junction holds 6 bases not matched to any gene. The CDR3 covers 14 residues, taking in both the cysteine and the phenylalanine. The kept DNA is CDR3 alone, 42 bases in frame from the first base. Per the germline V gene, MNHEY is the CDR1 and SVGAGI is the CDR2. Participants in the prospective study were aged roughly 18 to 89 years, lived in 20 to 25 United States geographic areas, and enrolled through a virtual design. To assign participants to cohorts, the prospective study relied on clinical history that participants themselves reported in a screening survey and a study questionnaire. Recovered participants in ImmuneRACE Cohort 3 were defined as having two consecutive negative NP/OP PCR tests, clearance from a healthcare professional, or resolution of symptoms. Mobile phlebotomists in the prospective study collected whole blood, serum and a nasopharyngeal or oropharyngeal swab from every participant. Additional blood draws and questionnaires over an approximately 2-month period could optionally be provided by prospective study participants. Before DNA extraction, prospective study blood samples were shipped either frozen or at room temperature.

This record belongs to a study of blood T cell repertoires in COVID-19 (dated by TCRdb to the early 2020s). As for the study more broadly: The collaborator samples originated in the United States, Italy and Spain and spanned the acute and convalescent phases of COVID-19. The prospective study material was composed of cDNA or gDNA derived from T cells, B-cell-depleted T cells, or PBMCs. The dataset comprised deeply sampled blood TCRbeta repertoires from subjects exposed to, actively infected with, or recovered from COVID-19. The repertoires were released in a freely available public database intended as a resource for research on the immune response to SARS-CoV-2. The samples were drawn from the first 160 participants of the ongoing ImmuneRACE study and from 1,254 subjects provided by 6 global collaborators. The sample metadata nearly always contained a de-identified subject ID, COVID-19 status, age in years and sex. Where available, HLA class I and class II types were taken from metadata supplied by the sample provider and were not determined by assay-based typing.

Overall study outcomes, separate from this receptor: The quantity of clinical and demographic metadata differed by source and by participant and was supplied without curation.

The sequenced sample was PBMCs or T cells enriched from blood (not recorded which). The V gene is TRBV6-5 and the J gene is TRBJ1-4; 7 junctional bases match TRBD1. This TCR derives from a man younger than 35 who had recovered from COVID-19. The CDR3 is CASRRDRINEKLFF. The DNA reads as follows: TGTGCCAGCAGGCGGGACAGAATAAATGAAAAACTGTTTTTT.